This T cell receptor beta chain was retrieved from a study of T cell responses to AZD1222 COVID-19 vaccine. Study conclusions and caveats: Clonal diversity was possibly underestimated; the donors were predominantly white British and more often female. Only a handful of AZD1222 recipients, roughly six in all, had baseline seropositivity.

The germline CDR1 and CDR2 sequences are SEHNR and FQNEAQ (reference sequence). Trimming cost V 4 bases and J 5 bases; bases outside gene matches: 7. This CDR3 has 15 residues. Assay: immunoSEQ multiplex PCR; the TCRdb copy retains only in-frame clones and omits some. There are roughly 140,000 clones in the sample; about 91% occur only once, and roughly 2% lies in the top ten. Note on this clone: What it recognizes is unknown.

Sequences were derived from peripheral blood, sampled on day 0 of AZD1222 vaccination. The chain has TRBV7-9 and TRBJ2-2; 7 bases map to TRBD2. This sequence was found in an adult in good health. CDR3 coding DNA: TGTGCCAGCAGCTGGAGGGAGGGAACGACCGGGGAGCTGTTTTTT. It is translated as CASSWREGTTGELFF.